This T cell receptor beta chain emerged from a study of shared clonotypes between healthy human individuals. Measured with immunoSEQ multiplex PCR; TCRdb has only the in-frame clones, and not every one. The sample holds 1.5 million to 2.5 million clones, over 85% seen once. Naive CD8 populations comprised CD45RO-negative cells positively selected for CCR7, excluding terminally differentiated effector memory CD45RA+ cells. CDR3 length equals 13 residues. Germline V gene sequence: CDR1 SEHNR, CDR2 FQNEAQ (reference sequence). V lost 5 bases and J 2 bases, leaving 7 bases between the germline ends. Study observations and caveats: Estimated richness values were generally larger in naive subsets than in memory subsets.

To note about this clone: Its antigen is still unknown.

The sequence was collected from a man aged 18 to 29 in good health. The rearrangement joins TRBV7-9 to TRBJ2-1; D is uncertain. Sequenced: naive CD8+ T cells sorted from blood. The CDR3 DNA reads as TGTGCCAGCAGCGCCGACCCCTACAATGAGCAGTTCTTC. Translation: CASSADPYNEQFF. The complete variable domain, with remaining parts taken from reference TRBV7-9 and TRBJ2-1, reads DTGVSQNPRHKITKRGQNVTFRCDPISEHNRLYWYRQTLGQGPEFLTYFQNEAQLEKSRLLSDRFSAERPKGSFSTLEIQRTEQGDSAMYLCASSADPYNEQFFGPGTRLTVL.